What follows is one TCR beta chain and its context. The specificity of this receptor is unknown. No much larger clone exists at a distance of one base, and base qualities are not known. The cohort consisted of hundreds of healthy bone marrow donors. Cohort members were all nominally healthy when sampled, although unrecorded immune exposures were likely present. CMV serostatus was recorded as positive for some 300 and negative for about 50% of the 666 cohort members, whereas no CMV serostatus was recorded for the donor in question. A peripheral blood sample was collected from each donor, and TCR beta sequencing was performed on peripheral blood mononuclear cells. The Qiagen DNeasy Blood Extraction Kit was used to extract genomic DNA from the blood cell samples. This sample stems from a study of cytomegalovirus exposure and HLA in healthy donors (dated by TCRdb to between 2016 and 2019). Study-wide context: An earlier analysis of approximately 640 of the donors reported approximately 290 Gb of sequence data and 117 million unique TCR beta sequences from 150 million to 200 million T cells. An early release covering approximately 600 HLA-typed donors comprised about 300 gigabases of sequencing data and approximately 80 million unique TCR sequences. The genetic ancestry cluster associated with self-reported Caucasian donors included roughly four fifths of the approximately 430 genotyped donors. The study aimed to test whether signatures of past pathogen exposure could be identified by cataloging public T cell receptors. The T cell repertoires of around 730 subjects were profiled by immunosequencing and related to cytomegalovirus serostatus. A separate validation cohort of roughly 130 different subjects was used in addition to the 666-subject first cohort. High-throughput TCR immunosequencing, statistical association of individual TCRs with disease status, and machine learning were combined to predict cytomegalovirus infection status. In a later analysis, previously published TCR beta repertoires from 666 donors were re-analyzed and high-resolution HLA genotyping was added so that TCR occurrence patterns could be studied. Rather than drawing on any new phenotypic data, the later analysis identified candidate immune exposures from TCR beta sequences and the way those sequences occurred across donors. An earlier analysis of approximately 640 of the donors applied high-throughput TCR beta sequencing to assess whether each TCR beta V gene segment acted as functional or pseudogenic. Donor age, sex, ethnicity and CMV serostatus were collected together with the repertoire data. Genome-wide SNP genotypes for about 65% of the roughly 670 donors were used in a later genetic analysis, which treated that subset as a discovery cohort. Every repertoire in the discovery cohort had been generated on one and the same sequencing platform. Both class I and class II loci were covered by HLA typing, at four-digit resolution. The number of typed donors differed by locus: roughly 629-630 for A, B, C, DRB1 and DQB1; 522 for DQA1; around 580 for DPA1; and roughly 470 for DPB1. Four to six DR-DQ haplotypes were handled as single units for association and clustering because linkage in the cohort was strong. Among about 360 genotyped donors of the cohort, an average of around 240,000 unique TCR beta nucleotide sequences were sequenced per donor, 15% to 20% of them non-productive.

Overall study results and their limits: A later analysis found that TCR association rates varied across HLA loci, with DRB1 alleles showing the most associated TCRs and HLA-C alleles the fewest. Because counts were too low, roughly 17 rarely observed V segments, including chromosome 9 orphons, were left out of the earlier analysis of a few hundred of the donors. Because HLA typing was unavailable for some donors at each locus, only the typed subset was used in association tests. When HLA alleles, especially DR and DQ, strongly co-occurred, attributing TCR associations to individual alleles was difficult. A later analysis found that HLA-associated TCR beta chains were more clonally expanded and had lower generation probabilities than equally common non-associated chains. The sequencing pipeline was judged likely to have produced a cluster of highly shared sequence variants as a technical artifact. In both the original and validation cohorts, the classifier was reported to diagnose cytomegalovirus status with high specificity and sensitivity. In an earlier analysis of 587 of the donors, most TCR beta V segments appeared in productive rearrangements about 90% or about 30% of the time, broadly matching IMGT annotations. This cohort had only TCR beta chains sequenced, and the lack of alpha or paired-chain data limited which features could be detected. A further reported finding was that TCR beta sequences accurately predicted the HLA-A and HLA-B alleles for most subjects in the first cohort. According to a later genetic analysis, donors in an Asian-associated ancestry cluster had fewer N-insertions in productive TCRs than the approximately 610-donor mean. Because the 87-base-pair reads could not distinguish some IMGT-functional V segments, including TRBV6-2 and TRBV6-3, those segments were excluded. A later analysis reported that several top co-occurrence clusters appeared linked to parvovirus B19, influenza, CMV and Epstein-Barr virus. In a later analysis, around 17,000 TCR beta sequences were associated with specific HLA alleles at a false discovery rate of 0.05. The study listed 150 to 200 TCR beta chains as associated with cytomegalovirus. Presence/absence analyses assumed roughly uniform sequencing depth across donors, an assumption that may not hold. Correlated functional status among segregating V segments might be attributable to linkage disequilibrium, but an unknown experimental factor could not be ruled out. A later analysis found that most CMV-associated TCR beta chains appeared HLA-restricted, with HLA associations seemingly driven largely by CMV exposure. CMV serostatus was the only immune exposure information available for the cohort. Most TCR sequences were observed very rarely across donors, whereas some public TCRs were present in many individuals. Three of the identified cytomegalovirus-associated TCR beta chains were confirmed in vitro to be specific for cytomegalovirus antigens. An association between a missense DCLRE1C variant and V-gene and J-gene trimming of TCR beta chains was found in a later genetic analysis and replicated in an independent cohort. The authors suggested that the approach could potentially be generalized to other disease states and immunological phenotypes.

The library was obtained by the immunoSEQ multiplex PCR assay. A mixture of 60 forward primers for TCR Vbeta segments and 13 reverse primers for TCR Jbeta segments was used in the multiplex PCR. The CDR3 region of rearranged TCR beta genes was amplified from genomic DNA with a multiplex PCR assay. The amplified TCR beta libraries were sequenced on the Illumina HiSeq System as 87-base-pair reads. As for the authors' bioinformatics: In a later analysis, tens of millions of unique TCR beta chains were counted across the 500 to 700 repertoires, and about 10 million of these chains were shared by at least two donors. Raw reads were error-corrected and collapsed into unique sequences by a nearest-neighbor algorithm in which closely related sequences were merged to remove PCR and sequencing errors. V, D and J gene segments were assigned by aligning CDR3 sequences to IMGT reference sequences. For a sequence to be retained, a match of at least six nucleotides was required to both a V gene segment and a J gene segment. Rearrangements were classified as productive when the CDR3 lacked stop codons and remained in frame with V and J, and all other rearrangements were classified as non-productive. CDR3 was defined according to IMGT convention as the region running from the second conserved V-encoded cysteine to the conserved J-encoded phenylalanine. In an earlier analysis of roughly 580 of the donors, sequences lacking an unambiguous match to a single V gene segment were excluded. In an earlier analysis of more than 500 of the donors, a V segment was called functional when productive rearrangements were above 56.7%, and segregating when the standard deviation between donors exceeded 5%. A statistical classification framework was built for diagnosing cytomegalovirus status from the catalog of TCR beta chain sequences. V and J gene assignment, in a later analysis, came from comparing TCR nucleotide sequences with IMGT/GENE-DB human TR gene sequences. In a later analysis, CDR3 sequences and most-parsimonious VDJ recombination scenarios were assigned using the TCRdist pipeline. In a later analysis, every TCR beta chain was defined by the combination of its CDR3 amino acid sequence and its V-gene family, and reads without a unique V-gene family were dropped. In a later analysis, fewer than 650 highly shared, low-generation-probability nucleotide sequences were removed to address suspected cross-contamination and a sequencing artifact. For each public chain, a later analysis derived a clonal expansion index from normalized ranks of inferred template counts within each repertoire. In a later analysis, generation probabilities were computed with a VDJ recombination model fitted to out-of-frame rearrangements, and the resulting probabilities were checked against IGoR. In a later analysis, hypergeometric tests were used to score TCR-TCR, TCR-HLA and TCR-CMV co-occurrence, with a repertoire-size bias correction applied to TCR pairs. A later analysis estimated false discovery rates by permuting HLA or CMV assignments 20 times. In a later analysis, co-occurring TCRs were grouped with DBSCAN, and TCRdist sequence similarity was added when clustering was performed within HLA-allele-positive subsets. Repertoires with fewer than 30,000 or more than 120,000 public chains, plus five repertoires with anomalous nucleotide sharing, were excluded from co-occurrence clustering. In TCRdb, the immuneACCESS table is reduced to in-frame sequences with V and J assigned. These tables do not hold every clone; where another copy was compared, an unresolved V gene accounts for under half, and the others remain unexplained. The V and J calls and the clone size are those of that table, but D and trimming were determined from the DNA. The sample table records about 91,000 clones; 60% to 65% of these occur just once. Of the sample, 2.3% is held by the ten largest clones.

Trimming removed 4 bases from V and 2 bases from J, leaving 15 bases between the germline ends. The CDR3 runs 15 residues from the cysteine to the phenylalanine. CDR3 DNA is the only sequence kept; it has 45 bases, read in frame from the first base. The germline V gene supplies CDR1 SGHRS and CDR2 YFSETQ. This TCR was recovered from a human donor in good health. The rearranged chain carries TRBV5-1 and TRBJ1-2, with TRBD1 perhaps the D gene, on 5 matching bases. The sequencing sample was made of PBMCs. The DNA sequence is TGCGCCAGCAGCCCAAGCGGGGCGACGAACTATGGCTACACCTTC. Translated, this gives CASSPSGATNYGYTF.